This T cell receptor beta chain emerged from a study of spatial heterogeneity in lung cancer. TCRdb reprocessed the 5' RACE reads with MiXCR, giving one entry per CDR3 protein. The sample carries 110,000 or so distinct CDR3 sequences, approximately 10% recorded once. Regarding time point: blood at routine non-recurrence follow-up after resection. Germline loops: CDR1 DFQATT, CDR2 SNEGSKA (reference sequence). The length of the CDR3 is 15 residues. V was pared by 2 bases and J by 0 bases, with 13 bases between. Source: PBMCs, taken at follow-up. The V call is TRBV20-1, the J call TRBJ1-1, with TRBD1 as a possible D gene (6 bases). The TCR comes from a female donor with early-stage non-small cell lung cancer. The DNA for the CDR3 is TGCAGTGCTAGATACCCCGGGACATTGAACACTGAAGCTTTCTTT. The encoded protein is CSARYPGTLNTEAFF.